The 17 T cell receptor beta chains below all came from one sample that was sequenced in a study of T cell responses to AZD1222 COVID-19 vaccine. Sequencing used immunoSEQ multiplex PCR; TCRdb keeps in-frame clones, though not all of them. The data contain some 69,000 clones, roughly 87% of them singletons. Source: peripheral blood, taken on day 0 of AZD1222 vaccination. The receptors were sampled from an adult in good health.

This chain links TRBV6-6 with TRBJ1-5, with D possibly being TRBD1 (6 bases). CDR3 size: 12 residues. The germline V gene has CDR1 MNHNY and CDR2 SVGAGI (reference sequence). V was clipped by 5 bases and J by 4 bases, with 6 bases between them. CDR3 loop: CASSQGNQPQHF. DNA for the CDR3: TGTGCCAGCAGTCAGGGGAATCAGCCCCAGCATTTT.

A remark on this clone: One end of the junction is discordant with germline, which a read error may explain. V and J are TRBV10-3 and TRBJ2-2; D is uncertain. Germline V gene lookup returns CDR1 ENHRY and CDR2 SYGVKD. CDR3 length equals 16 residues. DNA for the CDR3: TGTGCCATCAGTGACGGGTGGTCCTCGAATACCGGGGAGCTGTTTTTT. Residues: CAISDGWSSNTGELFF.

This clone came up once. The rearrangement uses TRBV14 and TRBJ1-2; the D is unclear. Trimming left V 0 bases short and J 8 bases short, with 16 bases between. This CDR3 contains 15 residues. Germline CDR1 and CDR2: SGHDN and FVKESK. CDR3 nucleotides: TGTGCCAGCAGCCAAGATTGGCCCTTCCCGCCCGGCTACACCTTC. This sequence encodes CASSQDWPFPPGYTF.

This clone has only a few counts. The chain uses TRBV30 and TRBJ1-6; TRBD1 might be the D (6 bases). The germline V gene has CDR1 GTSNPN and CDR2 SVGIG (reference sequence). The CDR3 is 15 residues long. V lost 4 bases, J lost 8 bases, and 18 bases lay in between. CDR3 amino acids: CAWISRGHPYSPLHF. In DNA, the CDR3 is TGTGCCTGGATTAGTCGGGGACACCCGTATTCACCCCTCCACTTT.

The chain carries TRBV7-2 and TRBJ1-3; D might be TRBD1 (6 bases). The CDR3 contains 16 residues. V gave up 2 bases and J gave up 0 bases, with 11 bases separating them. From germline, CDR1 is SGHTA and CDR2 FQGNSA. This chain's CDR3 is CASSLSGTYSGNTIYF. Written as DNA, the CDR3 is TGTGCCAGCAGCTTATCCGGGACATACTCTGGAAACACCATATATTTT.

This clone is labeled medium-sized. The chain couples TRBV7-3 to TRBJ1-1, with TRBD1 as a possible D gene (5 bases). This CDR3 region has 14 residues. The germline gives CDR1 SGHTA, CDR2 FQGTGA. The V end was cut by 4 bases, the J end by 5 bases, with 14 bases between. DNA for the CDR3: TGTGCCAGCAGCTCCCTCGGGGGGTCGACTGAAGCTTTCTTT. This sequence encodes CASSSLGGSTEAFF.

This chain uses TRBV12-3 or TRBV12-4 with TRBJ1-1; 7 nucleotides align to TRBD1. CDR3 size: 10 residues. V lost 5 bases and J lost 11; bases outside the gene matches: 2. The CDR3 nucleotides are TGTGCCAGCAGTCAGGGGGTTGCTTTCTTT. Amino acid sequence: CASSQGVAFF.

The V and J genes are TRBV4-1 and TRBJ1-4; perhaps TRBD1 as D (6 bases). The V end was cut by 0 bases, the J end by 2 bases, with 22 bases between. Germline-derived CDR1 and CDR2 are MGHRA and YSYEKL. The CDR3 length is 20 residues. CDR3 sequence reads: CASSQDIGQSIAGTNEKLFF. CDR3 coding DNA: TGCGCCAGCAGCCAAGATATCGGACAGAGTATTGCCGGGACTAATGAAAAACTGTTTTTT.

This chain connects TRBV10-1 to TRBJ1-5, with 11 nucleotides matching TRBD1. The CDR3 is 18 amino acids. Germline assignment: CDR1 WNHNN and CDR2 SYGVQD (reference sequence). V was pared by 2 bases and J by 3 bases, with 9 bases of the junction left unmatched. CDR3 bases: TGCGCCAGCAGTGAGGGACAGGGGGCTTTTAAGAACAATCAGCCCCAGCATTTT. Translated: CASSEGQGAFKNNQPQHF.

The chain is built from TRBV30 and TRBJ1-2; 10 nucleotides align to TRBD1. The CDR3 totals 16 residues. Germline V gene data show CDR1 as GTSNPN and CDR2 as SVGIG (reference sequence). Trimming cost V 4 bases and J 8 bases; bases outside gene matches: 16. CDR3 sequence reads: CAWTLLTGTGVRGYTF. CDR3 in DNA: TGTGCCTGGACCCTACTCACCGGGACAGGGGTACGGGGCTACACCTTC.

The rearrangement uses TRBV6-5 and TRBJ1-2; 7 positions match TRBD1. Trimming removed 3 bases from V and 6 bases from J; junction bases left unmatched: 4. CDR1 MNHEY and CDR2 SVGAGI come from the germline V gene. The CDR3 loop spans 13 amino acids. CDR3 coding DNA: TGTGCCAGCAGTTATTACAGGGGCGATGGCTACACCTTC. It specifies CASSYYRGDGYTF.

This clone was seen only once. V is TRBV11-3 and J is TRBJ2-1; 7 bases agree with TRBD2. Germline assignment: CDR1 SGHNT and CDR2 YENEEA. The length of the CDR3 is 15 residues. The V gene end was trimmed by 3 bases and the J gene end by 1 base; junction bases not matched to a gene: 3. The CDR3 nucleotides are TGTGCCAGCAGCTTGCGACTAGCATCCTACAATGAGCAGTTCTTC. Its translation is CASSLRLASYNEQFF.

This chain connects TRBV4-2 to TRBJ2-3; no clear D. This CDR3 has 16 amino acids. The germline V gene encodes CDR1 LGHNA and CDR2 YNFKEQ. Trimming pared 0 bases from V and 1 base from J, leaving 11 bases between. The CDR3 nucleotides are TGTGCCAGCAGCCAAGATAGGGCAGGAGGCACAGATACGCAGTATTTT. It yields the protein CASSQDRAGGTDTQYF.

V and J are TRBV18 and TRBJ1-6, with a tentative D call TRBD1 (5 bases). Germline lookup yields CDR1 KGHSH and CDR2 LQKENI. Trimming cost V 3 bases and J 6 bases, with 12 bases left between them. This CDR3 is built from 15 residues. As DNA, the CDR3 is TGTGCCAGCTCACCTGATGTCCAGGGTAATTCACCCCTCCACTTT. The encoded protein is CASSPDVQGNSPLHF.

This chain connects TRBV10-3 to TRBJ2-7, with D maybe TRBD1 (6 bases). The V end lost 4 bases, the J end lost 3 bases, and 7 bases lay between the germline ends. Germline loops: CDR1 ENHRY, CDR2 SYGVKD. CDR3 length: 12 residues. CDR3 amino acids: CAISGGHYEQYF. Here the CDR3 DNA reads TGTGCCATCAGTGGGGGACACTACGAGCAGTACTTC.

The chain employs TRBV6-5 and TRBJ2-7; D is uncertain. The CDR3 runs 15 residues. The germline CDR1 and CDR2 sequences are MNHEY and SVGAGI. The germline V and J ends were trimmed by 5 bases and 0 bases, with 14 bases remaining between them. The DNA for the CDR3 is TGTGCCAGCAGTAAGGGAAGTACGGTCTCCTACGAGCAGTACTTC. This codes for CASSKGSTVSYEQYF.

The chain carries TRBV6-1 and TRBJ2-5; TRBD2 matches at 12 bases. CDR3 length equals 16 residues. V gave up 4 bases and J gave up 5 bases; unmatched junction bases: 8. Germline V CDR1 and CDR2: MNHNS, SASEGT. The chain's CDR3 is CASSALAGGGLETQYF. CDR3 coding DNA: TGTGCCAGCAGTGCCCTAGCGGGGGGGGGATTGGAGACCCAGTACTTC.